This paragraph covers one TCR beta chain sequence. Antigen specificity is unknown. The record originates from a study of cytomegalovirus exposure and HLA in healthy donors. Study-level results: Analyzed later, association rates of TCRs varied across HLA loci, with DRB1 most and HLA-C fewest. Rare sequences made up most TCRs, while some public TCRs were found in many donors.

This PCR relied on a set of 60 Vbeta primers and 13 Jbeta primers. Per the authors' pipeline: Among the unique TCR beta chains that a later analysis counted, about 85 million in all, 10 million to 14 million were shared. TCRdb keeps only in-frame clones here, not all; method: immunoSEQ multiplex PCR. Clone size and the V and J calls come from that table; the DNA yielded D and trimming. The sample contains 90,000 to 120,000 clones, around 67% of which appear only once. Sequencing input: PBMCs. The TCR was taken from a woman aged 35 to 49 in good health and CMV-seropositive.

CDR3 protein: CASSENRGQETQYF. The CDR3 bases are TGTGCCAGCAGTGAAAATAGGGGTCAAGAGACCCAGTACTTC. The rearrangement uses TRBV6-1 and TRBJ2-5, with D perhaps matching TRBD1 (5 bases). Germline-derived CDR1 and CDR2 are MNHNS and SASEGT. V lost 2 bases and J lost 2, with 9 bases in between. The CDR3 loop spans 14 amino acids.